A selection of T cell receptor beta chains follows, all from one sample in a study of T cell repertoires in cytomegalovirus infection. MiXCR, applied by TCRdb to the reads, yields one record per CDR3 protein. The table shows fewer than 550,000 distinct CDR3 sequences, with roughly 31% occurring only once. The sequencing sample was made of PBMCs. These receptors came from a human donor in good health (CMV status not recorded). Some clones in this sample may be carry-over from other donors' samples. CDR3s include the opening cysteine and the closing phenylalanine or tryptophan. The D gene is left open where the match is weak. Clone size is shown for a subset of rows, as once, few, many or a class of expanded clone.

V: TRBV7-6; size: many; J: TRBJ1-4; D: NA; DNA: TGTGCCAGCAGCGTTTACAGGGCCCCTAATGAAAAACTGTTTTTT; CDR3: CASSVYRAPNEKLFF
V: TRBV29-1; size: NA; J: TRBJ1-1; D: NA; DNA: TGCAGCGTTGACAGAAACACTGAAGCTTTCTTT; CDR3: CSVDRNTEAFF
V: TRBV19; size: NA; J: TRBJ2-6; D: NA; DNA: TGTGCCAGTAGTATGGCGGCGGACCGGAGGGGGGCCAACGTCCTGACTTTC; CDR3: CASSMAADRRGANVLTF
V: TRBV7-2; size: many; J: TRBJ1-1; D: TRBD1; DNA: TGTGCCAGCAGCTTAGGTCCCCGGGACAGGGGGACTGAAGCTTTCTTT; CDR3: CASSLGPRDRGTEAFF
V: TRBV7-2; size: once; J: TRBJ2-5; D: NA; DNA: TGTGCCAGCAGCCGTGACAGACTGGAGACCCAGTACTTC; CDR3: CASSRDRLETQYF
V: TRBV28; size: few; J: TRBJ1-5; D: NA; DNA: TGTGCCAGCAGTTTGAGGCCGCCCGATCAGCCCCAGCATTTT; CDR3: CASSLRPPDQPQHF
V: TRBV7-8; size: many; J: TRBJ2-1; D: NA; DNA: TGTGCCAGCAGCTTAGCGGGTTGGTCCTACAATGAGCAGTTCTTC; CDR3: CASSLAGWSYNEQFF
V: TRBV2; size: NA; J: TRBJ2-5; D: TRBD1; DNA: TGTGCCAGCAGGCTTGGGACAGTTGACCAAGAGACCCAGTACTTC; CDR3: CASRLGTVDQETQYF
V: TRBV6-2/TRBV6-3; size: once; J: TRBJ2-1; D: NA; DNA: TGTGCCAGCAGATATTATGGGGGGCCCCAATATGAGCAGTTCTTC; CDR3: CASRYYGGPQYEQFF
V: TRBV5-4; size: few; J: TRBJ2-1; D: TRBD2; DNA: TGTGCCAGCAGCTTGGGCGGGGGGCTCCCTCGAGAGCAGTTCTTC; CDR3: CASSLGGGLPREQFF
V: TRBV7-9; size: many; J: TRBJ1-1; D: NA; DNA: TGTGCCAGCAGCTTATCAGGGTCGAACACTGAAGCTTTCTTT; CDR3: CASSLSGSNTEAFF
V: TRBV6-8; size: NA; J: TRBJ1-5; D: NA; DNA: TGTGCCAGCAGCGTCCGGGGCCGCCTTAGCAATCAGCCCCAGCATTTT; CDR3: CASSVRGRLSNQPQHF
V: TRBV10-2; size: NA; J: TRBJ1-4; D: NA; DNA: TGCGCCAGCAGTGTCGGCTCCTCGGGTGAAAAACTGTTTTTT; CDR3: CASSVGSSGEKLFF
V: TRBV4-2; size: NA; J: TRBJ2-2; D: NA; DNA: TGTGCCAGCAGCCAAGATAAGAGCGGGGAGCTGTTTTTT; CDR3: CASSQDKSGELFF
V: TRBV7-2; size: many; J: TRBJ2-5; D: NA; DNA: TGTGCCAGCAGCCGGCGGGTCCAAGAGACCCAGTACTTC; CDR3: CASSRRVQETQYF
V: TRBV6-5; size: few; J: TRBJ1-2; D: TRBD1; DNA: TGTGCCAGCAGTGAGAAGCGTGGAGGGGGCGGAGCGAATGGCTACACCTTC; CDR3: CASSEKRGGGGANGYTF
V: TRBV19; size: few; J: TRBJ2-1; D: TRBD2; DNA: TGTGCCAGTAGTACCGGGACTAGCGGGGGCAATGAGCAGTTCTTC; CDR3: CASSTGTSGGNEQFF
V: TRBV4-1; size: NA; J: TRBJ1-2; D: NA; DNA: TGCGCCAGCAGCCAAGTGACACAGGGTCTTGGCTACACCTTC; CDR3: CASSQVTQGLGYTF
V: TRBV14; size: few; J: TRBJ1-1; D: NA; DNA: TGTGCCAGCAGCCCAGCCAGCACTGAAGCTTTCTTT; CDR3: CASSPASTEAFF
V: TRBV12-3/TRBV12-4; size: many; J: TRBJ2-3; D: NA; DNA: TGTGCCAGCAGTTCGGGGACGGATACGCAGTATTTT; CDR3: CASSSGTDTQYF